The T cell receptor (beta chain) under discussion was sequenced for a study of graft-versus-host responses after intestinal transplantation. Across the study: Those transplanted obtained multivisceral, liver-intestinal, or isolated intestinal grafts.

As to this clone: Its target is unknown.

Whole-study findings and limits: Graft-versus-host to host-versus-graft clonal ratios in allografts were high in patients with graft-donor T cell macrochimerism.

Sequencing was performed with immunoSEQ multiplex PCR; in TCRdb, only in-frame clones are kept and a portion is missing. The data contain about 120,000 clones, about 95% of them seen just once; the ten biggest clones take up more than 3%. The ends were cut back, 7 bases at V and 3 bases at J, with 16 bases in the middle. Germline CDR1 is SNHLY and CDR2 is FYNNEI. CDR3 length: 14 residues. Source: unstimulated CD8+ T cells sorted from spleen or lymph node cells, taken before intestinal transplant. This chain uses TRBV2 with TRBJ2-7, with D possibly being TRBD2 (6 bases). The TCR sequence derives from a human donor who received an intestinal transplant. The CDR3 DNA reads TGTGCCAGCACCGGCGGAGGGAAGATCTACGAGCAGTACTTC. Its protein product is CASTGGGKIYEQYF.